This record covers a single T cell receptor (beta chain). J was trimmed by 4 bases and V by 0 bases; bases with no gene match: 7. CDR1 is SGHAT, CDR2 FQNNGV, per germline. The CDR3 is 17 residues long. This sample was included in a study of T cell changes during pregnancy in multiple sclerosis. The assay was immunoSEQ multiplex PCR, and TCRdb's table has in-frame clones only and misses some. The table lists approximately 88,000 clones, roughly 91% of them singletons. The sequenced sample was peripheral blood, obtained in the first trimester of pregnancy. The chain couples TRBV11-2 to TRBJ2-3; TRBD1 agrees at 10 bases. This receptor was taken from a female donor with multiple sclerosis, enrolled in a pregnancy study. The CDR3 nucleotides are TGTGCCAGCAGCTTAGATTATCGAGGACAGGGGGCAGATACGCAGTATTTT. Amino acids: CASSLDYRGQGADTQYF.